What follows are 17 T cell receptor beta chains derived from one specimen sequenced in a study of blood T cell repertoires in COVID-19. Assay: immunoSEQ multiplex PCR; the TCRdb copy retains only in-frame clones and omits some. In the table there are roughly 70,000 clones, approximately 71% of which are singletons. Sequencing was performed on peripheral blood. These receptors all come from a man in his 70s with COVID-19, enrolled during active disease.

The V gene is TRBV27, the J gene TRBJ2-7, with 12 bases fitting TRBD2. CDR3 length equals 14 residues. Germline CDR1 and CDR2: MNHEY and SMNVEV (reference sequence). Losses at the gene ends were 5 bases for V and 4 bases for J; bases not matched to a gene: 3. CDR3 loop: CASSLLAGGYEQYF. CDR3 nucleotides: TGTGCCAGCAGTCTACTAGCGGGAGGATACGAGCAGTACTTC.

The rearrangement links TRBV6-5 to TRBJ1-3; 11 nucleotides line up with TRBD1. Germline assignment: CDR1 MNHEY and CDR2 SVGAGI. The CDR3 is 16 residues long. After removal of 4 bases from V and 0 bases from J, the junction contained 2 bases not matched to a gene. This CDR3 reads CASSFGTGGSGNTIYF. The CDR3 DNA is TGTGCCAGCAGTTTCGGGACAGGGGGCTCTGGAAACACCATATATTTT.

The V and J genes are TRBV3-1 (or the pseudogene TRBV3-2) and TRBJ1-1, with a weak D call TRBD1 (6 bases). Trimming left V 6 bases short and J 1 base short, with 15 bases between. Germline CDR1 LGHDT, CDR2 YNNKEL (reference sequence). The CDR3 spans 15 residues. The CDR3: CASSRTEVKNTEAFF. CDR3 sequence (DNA): TGTGCCAGCAGTCGGACAGAAGTTAAGAACACTGAAGCTTTCTTT.

This rearrangement joins TRBV29-1 to TRBJ2-2, with a tentative D call TRBD2 (5 bases). Germline CDR1 is SQVTM and CDR2 is ANQGSEA. This CDR3 is built from 15 residues. The V end lost 2 bases, the J end lost 1 base, and 11 bases lay between the germline ends. This CDR3 is CSVEFFRENTGELFF. CDR3 DNA sequence: TGCAGCGTTGAATTCTTTCGGGAGAACACCGGGGAGCTGTTTTTT.

The chain joins TRBV5-4 to TRBJ1-4; 7 bases are shared with TRBD1. CDR3 size: 14 residues. The germline V gene encodes CDR1 SGHNT and CDR2 YYREEE (reference sequence). Unmatched junction bases numbered 7, after V lost 5 bases and J lost 6 bases. The chain's CDR3 is CASSPQGFDEKLFF. The CDR3 region has the DNA TGTGCCAGCAGTCCACAGGGGTTTGATGAAAAACTGTTTTTT.

The count of this clone is one. V usage is TRBV7-3 and J usage is TRBJ2-1; possible D gene TRBD2, 5 bases. Trimming removed 4 bases from V and 3 bases from J, with 13 bases in between. The CDR3 length is 15 residues. CDR1 is SGHTA and CDR2 is FQGTGA in the germline V gene. CDR3 nucleotides: TGTGCCAGCAGCTCTTCCCGAGCGGTCTACAATGAGCAGTTCTTC. Its translation is CASSSSRAVYNEQFF.

The V call is TRBV7-6, the J call TRBJ2-1, with D maybe TRBD1 (7 bases). The CDR3 extends over 19 amino acids. Germline CDR1 is SGHVS and CDR2 is FNYEAQ. Trimming left V 5 bases short and J 7 bases short, with 30 bases between. CDR3 in DNA: TGTGCCAGCAGCCGTTATGGGATCCCCAGGACAGGAGGGAGAAATGAGCAGTTCTTC. It encodes CASSRYGIPRTGGRNEQFF. Looking up the rest from reference TRBV7-6 and TRBJ2-1 gives the full variable domain: GAGVSQSPRYKVTKRGQDVALRCDPISGHVSLYWYRQALGQGPEFLTYFNYEAQQDKSGLPNDRFSAERPEGSISTLTIQRTEQRDSAMYRCASSRYGIPRTGGRNEQFFGPGTRLTVL.

V gene TRBV6-6 combines with J gene TRBJ1-2; 7 bases line up with TRBD1. The CDR3 is 14 amino acids. Germline CDR1 is MNHNY and CDR2 is SVGAGI (reference sequence). V lost 3 bases, J lost 4 bases, and 5 bases stayed unmatched. As DNA, the CDR3 is TGTGCCAGCAGTTATGAGGGGGCTGGCTATGGCTACACCTTC. As protein: CASSYEGAGYGYTF.

This CDR3 is CASSLAGGRSNSPLHF. In DNA form, the CDR3 reads TGCGCCAGCAGCTTGGCAGGCGGGAGGAGCAATTCACCCCTCCACTTT. The chain carries TRBV5-1 and TRBJ1-6, with no clear D. Trimming took 0 bases from V and 7 from J, leaving 14 bases between them. There are 16 residues in the CDR3. Germline V gene sequence: CDR1 SGHRS, CDR2 YFSETQ.

This clone appeared a few times. J is TRBJ2-1 and V is TRBV7-2; 9 bases agree with TRBD2. V lost 4 bases and J lost 16; bases outside the gene matches: 14. CDR1 and CDR2 (germline): SGHTA, FQGNSA. The CDR3 contains 14 residues. Here the CDR3 DNA reads TGTGCCAGCAGCTCGTACCTGCGCGGGAGGGAATGTTTCTTC. Its protein is CASSSYLRGRECFF.

The J gene is TRBJ1-1, the V gene TRBV28; D may be TRBD1 (6 bases). The germline V gene encodes CDR1 MDHEN and CDR2 SYDVKM. This CDR3 region has 14 residues. The V and J ends lost 5 bases and 3 bases respectively, with 13 bases between them. CDR3 in amino acids: CASSITQGYTEAFF. In DNA, the CDR3 is TGTGCCAGCAGTATAACACAGGGATACACTGAAGCTTTCTTT.

The chain recombines TRBV13 with TRBJ2-7; 9 bases fit TRBD1. The J segment lost 3 bases and the V segment lost 5 bases, leaving 5 bases of the junction unmatched. The CDR3 is 14 amino acids. CDR1 PRHDT and CDR2 FYEKMQ come from the germline V gene (reference sequence). CDR3 residues: CASSPAGQGYEQYF. The CDR3 DNA follows: TGTGCCAGCAGCCCGGCGGGACAGGGCTACGAGCAGTACTTC.

CDR3: CASSLGSGRSEQYF. The CDR3 DNA sequence: TGTGCCAGCAGCTTAGGTAGCGGGAGGAGCGAGCAGTACTTC. The rearrangement links TRBV7-2 to TRBJ2-7; 10 bases line up with TRBD2. This CDR3 contains 14 residues. Germline CDR1 is SGHTA and CDR2 is FQGNSA. J lost 6 bases, V lost 1 base, and 3 bases had no gene match.

The gene calls are TRBV18 and TRBJ1-1, with D possibly being TRBD1 (6 bases). The CDR3 has 15 residues. Germline assignment: CDR1 KGHSH and CDR2 LQKENI. V lost 6 bases and J 1 base, leaving 15 bases between the germline ends. In nucleotides, the CDR3 is TGTGCCAGCTCCGAACGGACAGCGCCGAACACTGAAGCTTTCTTT. This translates into CASSERTAPNTEAFF.

The rearrangement uses TRBV28 and TRBJ2-1, with TRBD2 identical over 7 bases. The CDR3 sequence is 16 residues long. With V trimmed by 6 bases and J by 4 bases, 12 bases remained unmatched. The germline V gene encodes CDR1 MDHEN and CDR2 SYDVKM. The CDR3 spells CASRGAEGGPYNEQFF. The CDR3, as DNA: TGTGCCAGCAGGGGCGCCGAGGGAGGGCCGTACAATGAGCAGTTCTTC. Full variable domain (remainder filled in from reference TRBV28 and TRBJ2-1): DVKVTQSSRYLVKRTGEKVFLECVQDMDHENMFWYRQDPGLGLRLIYFSYDVKMKEKGDIPEGYSVSREKKERFSLILESASTNQTSMYLCASRGAEGGPYNEQFFGPGTRLTVL.

The chain carries TRBV27 and TRBJ1-5, with 12 positions matching TRBD1. The CDR3 has 18 residues. Germline V CDR1 and CDR2: MNHEY, SMNVEV (reference sequence). V lost 5 bases and J lost 1; bases outside the gene matches: 9. Written as DNA, the CDR3 is TGTGCCAGCAGTATTCTGGGGACAGGGGGCCTGAGCAATCAGCCCCAGCATTTT. Its translation: CASSILGTGGLSNQPQHF.

The chain carries TRBV5-1 and TRBJ2-5; 8 bases line up with TRBD1. The V gene end was trimmed by 4 bases and the J gene end by 4 bases; junction bases not matched to a gene: 6. Germline V gene sequence: CDR1 SGHRS, CDR2 YFSETQ. The CDR3 sequence is 14 residues long. CDR3 sequence (DNA): TGCGCCAGCAGCCGCAACAGGGGGGCAGAGACCCAGTACTTC. It specifies CASSRNRGAETQYF. The whole variable domain, filled in from reference TRBV5-1 and TRBJ2-5, reads KAGVTQTPRYLIKTRGQQVTLSCSPISGHRSVSWYQQTPGQGLQFLFEYFSETQRNKGNFPGRFSGRQFSNSRSEMNVSTLELGDSALYLCASSRNRGAETQYFGPGTRLLVL.